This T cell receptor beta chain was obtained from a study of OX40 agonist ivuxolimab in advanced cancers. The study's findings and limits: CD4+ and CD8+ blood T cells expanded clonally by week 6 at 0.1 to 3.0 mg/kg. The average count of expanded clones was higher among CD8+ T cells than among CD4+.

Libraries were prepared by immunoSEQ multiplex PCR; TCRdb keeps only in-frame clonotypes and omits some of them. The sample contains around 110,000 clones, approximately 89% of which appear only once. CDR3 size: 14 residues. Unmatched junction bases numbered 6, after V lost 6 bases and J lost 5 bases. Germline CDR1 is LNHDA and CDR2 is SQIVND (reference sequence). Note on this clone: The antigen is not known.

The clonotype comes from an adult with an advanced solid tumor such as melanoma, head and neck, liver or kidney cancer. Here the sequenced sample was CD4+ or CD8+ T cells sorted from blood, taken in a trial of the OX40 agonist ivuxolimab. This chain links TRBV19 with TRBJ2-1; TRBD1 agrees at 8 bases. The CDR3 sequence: CASRRGQDHNEQFF. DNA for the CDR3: TGTGCCAGTAGGAGGGGACAGGACCACAATGAGCAGTTCTTC.